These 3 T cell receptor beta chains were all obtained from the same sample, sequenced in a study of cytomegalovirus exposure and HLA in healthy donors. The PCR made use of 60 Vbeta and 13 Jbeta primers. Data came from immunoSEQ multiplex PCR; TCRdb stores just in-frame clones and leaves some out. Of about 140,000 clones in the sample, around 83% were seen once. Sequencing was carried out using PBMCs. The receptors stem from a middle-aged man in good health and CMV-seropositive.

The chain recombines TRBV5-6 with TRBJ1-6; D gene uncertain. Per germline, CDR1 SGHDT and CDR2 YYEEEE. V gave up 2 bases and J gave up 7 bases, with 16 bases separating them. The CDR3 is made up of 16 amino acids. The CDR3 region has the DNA TGTGCCAGCAGCTTTTATGGACGGACTTTGAATTCACCCCTCCACTTT. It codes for CASSFYGRTLNSPLHF.

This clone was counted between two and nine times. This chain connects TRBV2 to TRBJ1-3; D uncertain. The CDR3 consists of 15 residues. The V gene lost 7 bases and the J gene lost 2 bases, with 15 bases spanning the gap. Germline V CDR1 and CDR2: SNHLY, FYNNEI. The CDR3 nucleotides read TGTGCCAGCACCTGGGGTCAGACTACTGGAAACACCATATATTTT. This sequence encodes CASTWGQTTGNTIYF.

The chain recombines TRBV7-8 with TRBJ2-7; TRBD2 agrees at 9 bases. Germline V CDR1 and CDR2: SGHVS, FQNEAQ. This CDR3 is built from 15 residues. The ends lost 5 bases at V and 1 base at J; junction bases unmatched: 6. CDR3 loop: CASSPSGRRSYEQYF. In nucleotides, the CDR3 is TGTGCCAGCAGCCCCAGCGGGAGGCGATCCTACGAGCAGTACTTC.